The clone carrying this T cell receptor (beta chain) has more than one count but fewer than ten. Antigen: not known. The data are from a study of T cells in localized non-small cell lung cancer. Study findings and constraints: There was higher T cell clonality in uninvolved adjacent lung than in tumor, and it was highest there. A denser population of T cells in blood accompanied longer overall survival.

The table came from immunoSEQ multiplex PCR; TCRdb's copy has only in-frame clones and leaves some out. This table has around 1,800 clones, approximately 30% appearing once. CDR1 is SGHNT and CDR2 is YENEEA in the germline V gene. The CDR3 is made up of 15 amino acids. Germline trimming cut 5 bases from V and 6 bases from J; bases unmatched to any gene: 10. The chain has TRBV11-3 and TRBJ2-7, with TRBD1 matching 10 bases. Sequences were derived from lung tumor tissue, sampled before any cancer treatment. The sequence was obtained from a male donor at least 60 years old with stage III squamous cell lung carcinoma. The CDR3 here is CASSAAGTGVSEQYF. The CDR3 nucleotides read TGTGCCAGCAGCGCGGCCGGGACAGGGGTGTCCGAGCAGTACTTC.